Listed below are T cell receptor beta chains from one sample, sequenced in a study of blood T cell repertoires in COVID-19. Assay: immunoSEQ multiplex PCR; the TCRdb copy retains only in-frame clones and omits some. Among about 180,000 clones listed, approximately 85% were seen once. Input material: peripheral blood. The receptor source for this set is an elderly woman with acute or convalescent COVID-19. The CDR3 runs from the conserved cysteine through the conserved F or W. A D gene is named only where the DNA matches it firmly. Not all rows give a size; the values are once, few, many and, for expanded clones, a class.

clone_size: .
j_call: TRBJ2-7
d_call: .
v_call: TRBV2
cdr3_length: 11
cdr3_nt: TGTGCCAGCAGCCCCTTGTACGAGCAGTACTTC
cdr3_aa: CASSPLYEQYF

clone_size: once
j_call: TRBJ2-5
d_call: .
v_call: TRBV6-5
cdr3_length: 13
cdr3_nt: TGTGCCAGCAGGACCACAGGGCGAGAGACCCAGTACTTC
cdr3_aa: CASRTTGRETQYF

clone_size: .
j_call: TRBJ2-1
d_call: TRBD2
v_call: TRBV11-2
cdr3_length: 17
cdr3_nt: TGTGCCAGCAGCTTTAGGGGGGGGACTAGCGGGAGTTATGAGCAGTTCTTC
cdr3_aa: CASSFRGGTSGSYEQFF

clone_size: .
j_call: TRBJ2-7
d_call: .
v_call: TRBV5-1
cdr3_length: 13
cdr3_nt: TGCGCCAGCAGCTTCGGCGGCTCCTACGAGCAGTACTTC
cdr3_aa: CASSFGGSYEQYF

clone_size: .
j_call: TRBJ1-4
d_call: .
v_call: TRBV2
cdr3_length: 13
cdr3_nt: TGTGCCAGCAGCCCCCCGGGGGAGGAAAAACTGTTTTTT
cdr3_aa: CASSPPGEEKLFF

clone_size: .
j_call: TRBJ1-4
d_call: TRBD1
v_call: TRBV9
cdr3_length: 15
cdr3_nt: TGTGCCAGCAGCATTTCAGGGGGCGCGGGTGAAAAACTGTTTTTT
cdr3_aa: CASSISGGAGEKLFF

clone_size: .
j_call: TRBJ2-3
d_call: .
v_call: TRBV9
cdr3_length: 16
cdr3_nt: TGTGCCAGCAGCGTAGAGGAGGGGCGGAGATCAGATACGCAGTATTTT
cdr3_aa: CASSVEEGRRSDTQYF

clone_size: .
j_call: TRBJ1-1
d_call: .
v_call: TRBV2
cdr3_length: 14
cdr3_nt: TGTGCCAGCAGGAAGGGGTCGGAGAACACTGAAGCTTTCTTT
cdr3_aa: CASRKGSENTEAFF

clone_size: once
j_call: TRBJ2-5
d_call: TRBD2
v_call: TRBV5-1
cdr3_length: 16
cdr3_nt: TGCGCCAGCAGCTCCAGACTAGCGGGAGTTCTGGAGACCCAGTACTTC
cdr3_aa: CASSSRLAGVLETQYF

clone_size: .
j_call: TRBJ2-3
d_call: .
v_call: TRBV12-3/TRBV12-4
cdr3_length: 13
cdr3_nt: TGTGCCAGCAGGTTAACTGGCACAGATACGCAGTATTTT
cdr3_aa: CASRLTGTDTQYF

clone_size: .
j_call: TRBJ1-4
d_call: .
v_call: TRBV6-5
cdr3_length: 14
cdr3_nt: TGTGCCAGCAGCAATACAGGGCTGGCTGAAAAACTGTTTTTT
cdr3_aa: CASSNTGLAEKLFF

clone_size: few
j_call: TRBJ1-2
d_call: .
v_call: TRBV2
cdr3_length: 13
cdr3_nt: TGTGCCAGCATGGGTCAGGGAAGCTATGGCTACACCTTC
cdr3_aa: CASMGQGSYGYTF

clone_size: once
j_call: TRBJ2-3
d_call: .
v_call: TRBV10-3
cdr3_length: 15
cdr3_nt: TGTGCCATCAGTGGGAGACAGGTTCCTGCAGATACGCAGTATTTT
cdr3_aa: CAISGRQVPADTQYF

clone_size: .
j_call: TRBJ2-5
d_call: TRBD2
v_call: TRBV27
cdr3_length: 17
cdr3_nt: TGTGCCAGCAGCACAAGACTAGCGGGAGGGTTGAGAGAGACCCAGTACTTC
cdr3_aa: CASSTRLAGGLRETQYF

clone_size: .
j_call: TRBJ2-3
d_call: TRBD2
v_call: TRBV2
cdr3_length: 15
cdr3_nt: TGTGCCAGCAATGGGGGGGAACTAGCGGAGATATCGCAGTATTTT
cdr3_aa: CASNGGELAEISQYF

clone_size: few
j_call: TRBJ1-6
d_call: TRBD1
v_call: TRBV2
cdr3_length: 12
cdr3_nt: TGTGCCAGCGGGACAGGGCAATCACCCCTCCACTTT
cdr3_aa: CASGTGQSPLHF

clone_size: .
j_call: TRBJ1-1
d_call: .
v_call: TRBV5-1
cdr3_length: 17
cdr3_nt: TGCGCCAGCAGCTTGGTGGAGTCGGGGGAGGGGAACACTGAAGCTTTCTTT
cdr3_aa: CASSLVESGEGNTEAFF

clone_size: .
j_call: TRBJ1-5
d_call: .
v_call: TRBV19
cdr3_length: 14
cdr3_nt: TGTGCCAGTAAGGGGGAAGTCCGCAATCAGCCCCAGCATTTT
cdr3_aa: CASKGEVRNQPQHF

clone_size: once
j_call: TRBJ1-4
d_call: .
v_call: TRBV2
cdr3_length: 14
cdr3_nt: TGTGCCAGCTCTAACTCAGGGGCCCCCGGGAAACTGTTTTTT
cdr3_aa: CASSNSGAPGKLFF

clone_size: .
j_call: TRBJ1-6
d_call: .
v_call: TRBV5-6
cdr3_length: 14
cdr3_nt: TGTGCCAGCAGCCAGGACAGACGGAATTCACCCCTCCACTTT
cdr3_aa: CASSQDRRNSPLHF

clone_size: .
j_call: TRBJ2-7
d_call: TRBD2
v_call: TRBV28
cdr3_length: 15
cdr3_nt: TGTGCCAGCACCGCTGCTAGCGGGGACCGACGCGAGCAGTACTTC
cdr3_aa: CASTAASGDRREQYF

clone_size: .
j_call: TRBJ2-2
d_call: TRBD2
v_call: TRBV3-1/TRBV3-2
cdr3_length: 17
cdr3_nt: TGTGCCAGCAGGCATTCCGGACTAGCGGGAGGGGCCGGGGAGCTGTTTTTT
cdr3_aa: CASRHSGLAGGAGELFF

clone_size: .
j_call: TRBJ2-7
d_call: .
v_call: TRBV6-2/TRBV6-3
cdr3_length: 19
cdr3_nt: TGTGCCAGCAGTTACGAGGTTAAGTCTGGCGGGACCCCCTTCGACGAGCAGTACTTC
cdr3_aa: CASSYEVKSGGTPFDEQYF

clone_size: once
j_call: TRBJ1-2
d_call: .
v_call: TRBV14
cdr3_length: 15
cdr3_nt: TGTGCCAGCAGCCCGACACGGGGAGAGATCTATGGCTACACCTTC
cdr3_aa: CASSPTRGEIYGYTF

clone_size: .
j_call: TRBJ1-4
d_call: TRBD1
v_call: TRBV10-2
cdr3_length: 12
cdr3_nt: TGCGCAACGAGGACAGGGCGTGAAAAACTGTTTTTT
cdr3_aa: CATRTGREKLFF

clone_size: .
j_call: TRBJ2-1
d_call: .
v_call: TRBV7-9
cdr3_length: 15
cdr3_nt: TGTGCCAGCAGCTTGCGGGGCAGCTCCTACAATGAGCAGTTCTTC
cdr3_aa: CASSLRGSSYNEQFF

clone_size: .
j_call: TRBJ1-6
d_call: .
v_call: TRBV7-2
cdr3_length: 15
cdr3_nt: TGTGCCAGCAGCTTAGACACAGGGACGAACTCACCCCTCCACTTT
cdr3_aa: CASSLDTGTNSPLHF

clone_size: .
j_call: TRBJ1-1
d_call: TRBD1
v_call: TRBV12-3/TRBV12-4
cdr3_length: 13
cdr3_nt: TGTGCCAGCAGTCGGACAGGGGAGGGTGAAGCTTTCTTT
cdr3_aa: CASSRTGEGEAFF

clone_size: .
j_call: TRBJ1-1
d_call: .
v_call: TRBV10-3
cdr3_length: 13
cdr3_nt: TGTGCCATCACCCGAGGTATGAACACTGAAGCTTTCTTT
cdr3_aa: CAITRGMNTEAFF

clone_size: .
j_call: TRBJ1-2
d_call: .
v_call: TRBV19
cdr3_length: 16
cdr3_nt: TGTGCCAGTAGTATTTCCTTTGGAGTTCCGGGGTATGGCTACACCTTC
cdr3_aa: CASSISFGVPGYGYTF

clone_size: .
j_call: TRBJ2-1
d_call: TRBD2
v_call: TRBV5-4
cdr3_length: 15
cdr3_nt: TGTGCCAGCAGCCAGGGACTAGCGGGCCACAATGAGCAGTTCTTC
cdr3_aa: CASSQGLAGHNEQFF

clone_size: once
j_call: TRBJ2-2
d_call: TRBD1
v_call: TRBV5-1
cdr3_length: 16
cdr3_nt: TGCGCCAGCAGCTCCCCGGTACAGGGGGTCACCGGGGAGCTGTTTTTT
cdr3_aa: CASSSPVQGVTGELFF

clone_size: few
j_call: TRBJ2-7
d_call: .
v_call: TRBV29-1
cdr3_length: 11
cdr3_nt: TGCAGCGTGGCTAGGGGGGGCGAGCAGTACTTC
cdr3_aa: CSVARGGEQYF

clone_size: .
j_call: TRBJ2-1
d_call: .
v_call: TRBV7-9
cdr3_length: 17
cdr3_nt: TGTGCCAGCACCAACTGGGGCTATCGCTACTCCTACAATGAGCAGTTCTTC
cdr3_aa: CASTNWGYRYSYNEQFF

clone_size: .
j_call: TRBJ1-5
d_call: .
v_call: TRBV7-2
cdr3_length: 17
cdr3_nt: TGTGCCAGCAGCCCCGCCCCCCTGGGGGACTCAAATCAGCCCCAGCATTTT
cdr3_aa: CASSPAPLGDSNQPQHF

clone_size: .
j_call: TRBJ2-2
d_call: .
v_call: TRBV19
cdr3_length: 15
cdr3_nt: TGTGCCAGTAGTACGGGTCCATTTGGGACCGGGGAGCTGTTTTTT
cdr3_aa: CASSTGPFGTGELFF

clone_size: .
j_call: TRBJ1-5
d_call: .
v_call: TRBV6-4
cdr3_length: 16
cdr3_nt: TGTGCCAGCAGTGACTGGAAGGGAGTTGAACGGCAGCCCCAGCATTTT
cdr3_aa: CASSDWKGVERQPQHF

clone_size: .
j_call: TRBJ1-5
d_call: .
v_call: TRBV7-9
cdr3_length: 13
cdr3_nt: TGTGCCAGCAGAGGCGCGGAAAATCAGCCCCAGCATTTT
cdr3_aa: CASRGAENQPQHF

clone_size: once
j_call: TRBJ2-7
d_call: .
v_call: TRBV18
cdr3_length: 12
cdr3_nt: TGTGCCAGCTCACCTGGACTTGGCGAGCAGTACTTC
cdr3_aa: CASSPGLGEQYF

clone_size: .
j_call: TRBJ2-7
d_call: TRBD1
v_call: TRBV7-3
cdr3_length: 14
cdr3_nt: TGTGCCAGCAGCCCAGGGACAGGGTCCTACGAGCAGTACTTC
cdr3_aa: CASSPGTGSYEQYF

clone_size: .
j_call: TRBJ1-6
d_call: .
v_call: TRBV18
cdr3_length: 15
cdr3_nt: TGTGCCAGCTCTTCGGACAGCTCCTATAATTCACCCCTCCACTTT
cdr3_aa: CASSSDSSYNSPLHF

clone_size: .
j_call: TRBJ2-7
d_call: .
v_call: TRBV27
cdr3_length: 14
cdr3_nt: TGTGCCAGCAGACCGGGGGACTCAGCCTACGAGCAGTACTTC
cdr3_aa: CASRPGDSAYEQYF

clone_size: once
j_call: TRBJ2-1
d_call: TRBD2
v_call: TRBV5-1
cdr3_length: 19
cdr3_nt: TGCGCCAGCCTACCGGGACTAGCGGGACCCAAAAGCTCCTACAATGAGCAGTTCTTC
cdr3_aa: CASLPGLAGPKSSYNEQFF

clone_size: .
j_call: TRBJ2-3
d_call: TRBD2
v_call: TRBV19
cdr3_length: 16
cdr3_nt: TGTGCCAGTAGTATACCTGGCGGGAGGATCTGGGGTACGCAGTATTTT
cdr3_aa: CASSIPGGRIWGTQYF

clone_size: .
j_call: TRBJ2-3
d_call: TRBD2
v_call: TRBV7-8
cdr3_length: 16
cdr3_nt: TGTGCCAGCAGCTTAGTCTCTAGCGGGGGGATAGATACGCAGTATTTT
cdr3_aa: CASSLVSSGGIDTQYF

clone_size: .
j_call: TRBJ2-7
d_call: TRBD1
v_call: TRBV18
cdr3_length: 15
cdr3_nt: TGTGCCAGCTCAGAAGGGACAGGGGCCCCCTACGAGCAGTACTTC
cdr3_aa: CASSEGTGAPYEQYF

clone_size: .
j_call: TRBJ2-2
d_call: TRBD2
v_call: TRBV18
cdr3_length: 16
cdr3_nt: TGTGCCAGCTCACCAGTAGCGGGACTTAACACCGGGGAGCTGTTTTTT
cdr3_aa: CASSPVAGLNTGELFF

clone_size: .
j_call: TRBJ2-7
d_call: .
v_call: TRBV6-2/TRBV6-3
cdr3_length: 14
cdr3_nt: TGTGCCAGCAGTTACTCGAGGGGGTCCTACGAGCAGTACTTC
cdr3_aa: CASSYSRGSYEQYF

clone_size: .
j_call: TRBJ1-1
d_call: .
v_call: TRBV19
cdr3_length: 17
cdr3_nt: TGTGCCAGTAGTTCGCGTACAGGGAGCCAAACCTACACTGAAGCTTTCTTT
cdr3_aa: CASSSRTGSQTYTEAFF

clone_size: .
j_call: TRBJ2-5
d_call: TRBD1
v_call: TRBV5-1
cdr3_length: 15
cdr3_nt: TGCGCCAGCAGCGCATCCCGACAGGGACAAGAGACCCAGTACTTC
cdr3_aa: CASSASRQGQETQYF

clone_size: .
j_call: TRBJ1-2
d_call: TRBD1
v_call: TRBV3-1/TRBV3-2
cdr3_length: 16
cdr3_nt: TGTGCCAGCAGCCAGGGCCCGGTTGGACAGGGCCGGGGCTACACCTTC
cdr3_aa: CASSQGPVGQGRGYTF

clone_size: few
j_call: TRBJ2-2
d_call: TRBD1
v_call: TRBV9
cdr3_length: 18
cdr3_nt: TGTGCCAGCAGCGTAAAGGACAGGGGGCGAATGGGAACCGGGGAGCTGTTTTTT
cdr3_aa: CASSVKDRGRMGTGELFF

clone_size: .
j_call: TRBJ1-6
d_call: TRBD1
v_call: TRBV6-5
cdr3_length: 14
cdr3_nt: TGTGCCAGCAGTAAAACAGGGGCGGCTTCACCCCTCCACTTT
cdr3_aa: CASSKTGAASPLHF

clone_size: .
j_call: TRBJ2-7
d_call: TRBD1
v_call: TRBV3-1/TRBV3-2
cdr3_length: 14
cdr3_nt: TGTGCCAGCAGCCACAACAGGGGGGTCTACGAGCAGTACTTC
cdr3_aa: CASSHNRGVYEQYF